This is a list of T cell receptor beta chains from one sample in a study of T cell responses to AZD1222 COVID-19 vaccine. Profiling relied on immunoSEQ multiplex PCR, and the TCRdb table lists in-frame clones only, not all of them. The sample shows approximately 91,000 clones, around 93% of them seen only once. The sample consisted of peripheral blood, taken 28 days after the second AZD1222 dose. The receptors derive from an adult who received the AZD1222 COVID-19 vaccine. The CDR3 runs from the conserved cysteine through the conserved F or W. D genes are given only for firm matches. Where a row states a size, it is once, few, many or the class of an expanded clone; other rows omit it.

CDR3nt,CDR3aa,d_gene,abundance,j_gene,v_gene
TGTGCCAGCAAACTAGGGACAGGGTTAGAAAAACTGTTTTTT,CASKLGTGLEKLFF,TRBD1,-,TRBJ1-4,TRBV4-2
TGTGCCAGCAGGGTCCGGGACGAAGCTTTCTTT,CASRVRDEAFF,-,-,TRBJ1-1,TRBV12-3/TRBV12-4
TGTGCCAGCAGGTTTACATCCGAGCAGTACTTC,CASRFTSEQYF,-,few,TRBJ2-7,TRBV7-8
TGTGCCAGCAGTTTCAAGGGGACTAGCGGCTACAATGAGCAGTTCTTC,CASSFKGTSGYNEQFF,TRBD2,-,TRBJ2-1,TRBV27
TGTGCCAGCACCCTAGGGATTCTAGACACTGAAGCTTTCTTT,CASTLGILDTEAFF,-,-,TRBJ1-1,TRBV2
TGTGCCAGCAGCCAATCACAGGGGACCGTGCAGTACTTC,CASSQSQGTVQYF,TRBD1,-,TRBJ2-7,TRBV14
TGTGCCAGCAGCTTGTGGGAGGGGTCTGGAAACACCATATATTTT,CASSLWEGSGNTIYF,-,-,TRBJ1-3,TRBV7-2
TGTGCCAGCAGCTTAACGGGACAGGGGGTAGAGACCCAGTACTTC,CASSLTGQGVETQYF,TRBD1,-,TRBJ2-5,TRBV7-3
TGTGCCAGCAGCTCCGGTGCGGGAGTGAAGCAGTTCTTC,CASSSGAGVKQFF,TRBD2,-,TRBJ2-1,TRBV5-6
TGTGCCAGCGGGGACAGGGTTCGTGAAAAACTGTTTTTT,CASGDRVREKLFF,TRBD1,-,TRBJ1-4,TRBV27
TGTGCCAGCAGCCCCAGACTAGCGGGAGGGCGTGAGCAGTACTTC,CASSPRLAGGREQYF,TRBD2,once,TRBJ2-7,TRBV7-8
TGTGCCAGCAGCCCCCGGAACACCGGGGAGCTGTTTTTT,CASSPRNTGELFF,-,-,TRBJ2-2,TRBV9
TGTGCCAGCTCACCTCTTAACGGGGCTGAGGATGGCTACACCTTC,CASSPLNGAEDGYTF,-,-,TRBJ1-2,TRBV18
TGTGCCAGCAGCGCCACCGCAGGGGGCGCCGGGACTGAAGCTTTCTTT,CASSATAGGAGTEAFF,TRBD1,-,TRBJ1-1,TRBV9
TGCGCCAGCAGCACCGCGACAGGGCCCGGGGAAAAACTGTTTTTT,CASSTATGPGEKLFF,TRBD1,once,TRBJ1-4,TRBV5-1
TGTGCCAGCAGCTCAGACTACAATGAGCAGTTCTTC,CASSSDYNEQFF,-,-,TRBJ2-1,TRBV5-6
TGTGCCAGCAGCTTAGACAGATTCTCCTACAATGAGCAGTTCTTC,CASSLDRFSYNEQFF,-,-,TRBJ2-1,TRBV7-2
TGTGCCAGCAGCTCGACCTTCGGCGGGACTTTAGACACCGGGGAGCTGTTTTTT,CASSSTFGGTLDTGELFF,-,-,TRBJ2-2,TRBV5-4
TGCGCCAGCAGCGCAGGGACGGCAAATCAGCCCCAGCATTTT,CASSAGTANQPQHF,-,-,TRBJ1-5,TRBV5-1
TGCGCCAGCAGCCAGGTGGGGGGCGCAGGTCAGCCCCAGCATTTT,CASSQVGGAGQPQHF,-,-,TRBJ1-5,TRBV5-1
TGCAGCGTCCAGTCCGTCTCTGGGGCCAACGTCCTGACTTTC,CSVQSVSGANVLTF,-,-,TRBJ2-6,TRBV29-1
TGTGCCAGCAGTTTTCGGCTAGCGGGATTGAACAATGAGCAGTTCTTC,CASSFRLAGLNNEQFF,TRBD2,-,TRBJ2-1,TRBV28
TGTGCCAGCAGTGAAGGAAGGGGCTGGGAAAATCAGCCCCAGCATTTT,CASSEGRGWENQPQHF,-,-,TRBJ1-5,TRBV2
TGTGCCAGCAGTGGCGTCCGGGACGGGAGCAATCAGCCCCAGCATTTT,CASSGVRDGSNQPQHF,-,-,TRBJ1-5,TRBV2
TGTGCCAGCAGTTTCGGGACAGGGGGAGCAAACACCATATATTTT,CASSFGTGGANTIYF,TRBD1,-,TRBJ1-3,TRBV6-6
TGTGCCAGCTCATCCGACAGGGCTGGGACTGAAGCTTTCTTT,CASSSDRAGTEAFF,TRBD1,-,TRBJ1-1,TRBV18
TGTGCCAGCAGCTTGGGACAGGGTTCCCGCCAGCAGTTCTTC,CASSLGQGSRQQFF,TRBD1,-,TRBJ2-1,TRBV11-3
TGCGCCAGCAGCCATCACCCGGACTCCTACGAGCAGTACTTC,CASSHHPDSYEQYF,-,-,TRBJ2-7,TRBV4-1
TGTGCCAGCAGTTACTCCGGGGACGGCATTAATACCCAGCATTTT,CASSYSGDGINTQHF,-,-,TRBJ1-5,TRBV6-5
TGTGCCAGCAGTTTAGGTTACAGTTTAGTCTATGGCTACACCTTC,CASSLGYSLVYGYTF,-,-,TRBJ1-2,TRBV28
TGCGCCAGCAGCCGGACCGGGACTAGCGGGGTCTACAATGAGCAGTTCTTC,CASSRTGTSGVYNEQFF,TRBD2,-,TRBJ2-1,TRBV5-1
TGTGCCAGCACCCAGGGACAGGGGGGTGAAAAACTGTTTTTT,CASTQGQGGEKLFF,TRBD1,once,TRBJ1-4,TRBV5-6
TGTGCCACCAGTGATTTGGACAGCCCCTCCAATGAGCAGTTCTTC,CATSDLDSPSNEQFF,-,few,TRBJ2-1,TRBV24-1
TGTGCCAGCAGCTTACTGGACGGAAATCAGCCCCAGCATTTT,CASSLLDGNQPQHF,-,-,TRBJ1-5,TRBV7-9
TGCGCCAGCAGCTACGCTAGCGGGAGAGAGACCCAGTACTTC,CASSYASGRETQYF,TRBD2,-,TRBJ2-5,TRBV5-1
TGTGCCAGCAGCTTACCGGTGAGCAATCAGCCCCAGCATTTT,CASSLPVSNQPQHF,-,-,TRBJ1-5,TRBV7-3
TGTGCCAGCAGCCCGGAGAGGGATCAGCCCCAGCATTTT,CASSPERDQPQHF,-,-,TRBJ1-5,TRBV7-9
TGTGCCAGCAGCCAACTACAGGGGAGTTTCTTCGAGACCCAGTACTTC,CASSQLQGSFFETQYF,TRBD1,-,TRBJ2-5,TRBV3-1/TRBV3-2
TGTGCCAGCAGCCAAGCCCTACTAGCGGGAGGCGGGGAGACCCAGTACTTC,CASSQALLAGGGETQYF,TRBD2,-,TRBJ2-5,TRBV3-1/TRBV3-2
TGCGCCAGCAGCCACCGGACCGCGGGACTAGCGGGTGATGAGCAGTTCTTC,CASSHRTAGLAGDEQFF,TRBD2,-,TRBJ2-1,TRBV4-3
TGCAGCGTTCTGGTACTAGCGGGACCAAAATCTCAGAACACATACGAGCAGTACTTC,CSVLVLAGPKSQNTYEQYF,TRBD2,-,TRBJ2-7,TRBV29-1
TGTGCCAGTAGTCCTGGCAGGCCACGCGAGCAGTACTTC,CASSPGRPREQYF,-,-,TRBJ2-7,TRBV19
TGTGCCAGCAGCTTACAGGGGGCTAATGAAAAACTGTTTTTT,CASSLQGANEKLFF,TRBD1,once,TRBJ1-4,TRBV6-5
TGTGCCAGCCGTCCGGGAGGGGGCAGCTATGGCTACACCTTC,CASRPGGGSYGYTF,TRBD1,-,TRBJ1-2,TRBV2
TGTGCCAGCAGCTTATCCGGGAAAAAAAACACCATATATTTT,CASSLSGKKNTIYF,-,-,TRBJ1-3,TRBV7-9
TGTGCCAGCAGTGAAAGGATAGGTGACTATGGCTACACCTTC,CASSERIGDYGYTF,-,-,TRBJ1-2,TRBV6-1
TGTGCCAGCAGCTTAGGCGGGACCTACAATGAGCAGTTCTTC,CASSLGGTYNEQFF,-,-,TRBJ2-1,TRBV7-2
TGTGCCTGGAGTGTACAAAGGCTATGGTACTACGAGCAGTACTTC,CAWSVQRLWYYEQYF,-,-,TRBJ2-7,TRBV30
TGTGCCAGCAGCGGCGAAGGAAAACTGTTTTTT,CASSGEGKLFF,-,few,TRBJ1-4,TRBV9
TGTGCCAGCAGCGAGCGCTCTGGGGCCAACGTCCTGACTTTC,CASSERSGANVLTF,-,once,TRBJ2-6,TRBV9
TGCGCCAGCAGCCCCGCACTAGTTCGAGATACGCAGTATTTT,CASSPALVRDTQYF,-,once,TRBJ2-3,TRBV5-1
TGTGCCAGCAGCCAAAAGTTCAAGGGCGGTTACAGCTCCTATAATTCACCCCTCCACTTT,CASSQKFKGGYSSYNSPLHF,-,once,TRBJ1-6,TRBV3-1/TRBV3-2
TGTGCCAGCAGCTCATCGACAGGGTCAACAGATACGCAGTATTTT,CASSSSTGSTDTQYF,TRBD1,-,TRBJ2-3,TRBV9
TGCGCCAGCAGCCGAGGGGTAGCAGCGAACACCGGGGAGCTGTTTTTT,CASSRGVAANTGELFF,-,-,TRBJ2-2,TRBV4-1
TGTGCCACCAGTGATTTTGGGGCAGCGAACACCGGGGAGCTGTTTTTT,CATSDFGAANTGELFF,-,-,TRBJ2-2,TRBV24-1
TGCGCCAGCAGCCGACCCTCCTACGAGCAGTACTTC,CASSRPSYEQYF,-,-,TRBJ2-7,TRBV4-1
TGTGCCAGCAGCTTTCCCGGGACTAGCAAAAACACAGATACGCAGTATTTT,CASSFPGTSKNTDTQYF,TRBD2,few,TRBJ2-3,TRBV5-4
TGCGCCAGCAGTCAACCCCGCTGGAGATGCACAGATACGCAGTATTTT,CASSQPRWRCTDTQYF,-,-,TRBJ2-3,TRBV23-1
TGTGCCTACAACCTCCGGGACAGGGTAGAAGAGACCCAGTACTTC,CAYNLRDRVEETQYF,TRBD1,-,TRBJ2-5,TRBV5-4